This TCR beta chain was sequenced during a study of blood T cell repertoires in COVID-19. Overall study: Samples representing acute and convalescent COVID-19 were sourced from the United States, Italy and Spain.

The study assigned cohorts using participant-reported clinical history. Per the authors' pipeline: Reference gene primers were amplified, and this amplification served to estimate nucleated cell counts. Using immunoSEQ multiplex PCR, the repertoire was profiled, and TCRdb retains in-frame clones only, with some absent. For V, J and clone size, that table is used; D and trimming come from the DNA. The sample carries 220,000 or so clones, about 83% recorded once. The CDR3 is 15 amino acids. The V gene lost 0 bases and the J gene lost 4 bases, with 13 bases spanning the gap. Germline CDR1 reads SGHKS; CDR2 reads YYEKEE (reference sequence).

This clonotype was sampled from a woman in her 50s who had recovered from COVID-19. Source material: PBMCs or T cells enriched from blood (not recorded which). The V call is TRBV5-5, the J call TRBJ1-2; D not resolved. The CDR3 region has the DNA TGTGCCAGCAGCTTGGTTGATGGGCAGAGCTATGGCTACACCTTC. This encodes CASSLVDGQSYGYTF. Filled out from reference TRBV5-5 and TRBJ1-2, the complete variable domain reads DAGVTQSPTHLIKTRGQQVTLRCSPISGHKSVSWYQQVLGQGPQFIFQYYEKEERGRGNFPDRFSARQFPNYSSELNVNALLLGDSALYLCASSLVDGQSYGYTFGSGTRLTVV.